The 27 T cell receptor beta chains reported below all come from one sample, sequenced in a study of blood T cells in healthy people across ages (dated by TCRdb to the mid-2010s). The library relied on 5' RACE. The instrument was an Illumina HiSeq 2500. A second roughly 7 to 11 cycle PCR used a sample-barcoded 5' primer and a J-beta primer mix. Through fastp at Q25 and MiXCR, TCRdb rebuilt clones from the public reads, retaining in-frame beta chains. Rows with a matching CDR3 protein are joined into one entry that keeps the most common DNA and genes. This sample gives about 900,000 distinct CDR3 sequences in total; around 49% of them show up just once. The ten largest clones take up around 15% of the sample. Sample: blood. These receptors were obtained from a young man in good health.

V usage is TRBV5-6 and J usage is TRBJ2-1; the match to TRBD2 covers 12 bases. The CDR3 spans 16 residues. CDR1 SGHDT and CDR2 YYEEEE come from the germline V gene. V lost 4 bases and J lost 10; bases outside the gene matches: 12. CDR3 in DNA: TGTGCCAGCAGCCAACCCGGGACTAGCGGGCGCGCGGAGCAGTTCTTC. This translates into CASSQPGTSGRAEQFF.

This chain joins TRBV20-1 and TRBJ2-7, with 7 bases lining up with TRBD1. With V trimmed by 6 bases and J by 2 bases, 10 bases remained unmatched. This CDR3 is built from 14 residues. In germline, CDR1 is DFQATT, CDR2 SNEGSKA (reference sequence). Written as DNA, the CDR3 is TGCAGTGCCCAGCCCCGGGACAGCGCCTACGAGCAGTACTTC. The encoded protein is CSAQPRDSAYEQYF.

The gene calls are TRBV12-3 or TRBV12-4 and TRBJ2-1, with 10 bases aligning to TRBD2. The CDR3 sequence is 14 residues long. J gave up 15 bases and V 3 bases, and 11 bases lay outside the gene matches. The CDR3 loop is CASSFLAGEHGRFF. In DNA, the CDR3 is TGTGCCAGCAGTTTTCTAGCGGGGGAGCACGGGAGGTTCTTC.

The J gene is TRBJ2-7, the V gene TRBV29-1; TRBD1 matches at 8 bases. The germline V gene has CDR1 SQVTM and CDR2 ANQGSEA. The CDR3 is made up of 14 amino acids. J was trimmed by 5 bases and V by 7 bases; bases with no gene match: 13. CDR3: CSAGGQGYSHEQYF. The CDR3 DNA is TGCAGCGCCGGAGGACAGGGATATTCTCACGAGCAGTACTTC.

The V call is TRBV25-1, the J call TRBJ2-1, with 7 positions matching TRBD2. Trimming removed 6 bases from V and 4 bases from J; junction bases left unmatched: 9. Germline loops: CDR1 MGHDK, CDR2 SYGVNS. This CDR3 contains 15 residues. The CDR3 DNA sequence: TGTGCCAGCAGGGGCCCGACGGGGGGATACAATGAGCAGTTCTTC. This codes for CASRGPTGGYNEQFF.

This rearrangement joins TRBV27 to TRBJ2-2; D remains ambiguous. V was trimmed by 3 bases and J by 6 bases, leaving 14 bases between them. Germline V gives CDR1 MNHEY, CDR2 SMNVEV (reference sequence). The CDR3 has 15 residues. CDR3 sequence reads: CASSFGPYPPGELFF. The DNA for the CDR3 is TGTGCCAGCAGTTTCGGCCCCTATCCACCCGGGGAGCTGTTTTTT.

This clonotype was seen only once. The chain joins TRBV5-8 to TRBJ2-7; D not resolved. This CDR3 region has 15 residues. Trimming stripped 4 bases from V and 0 bases from J, with 14 bases between. Germline V gene sequence: CDR1 SGHTS, CDR2 YDEGEE. CDR3 protein: CASSPWSASSYEQYF. As DNA, the CDR3 is TGTGCCAGCAGCCCTTGGTCGGCGAGCTCCTACGAGCAGTACTTC.

With regard to this clonotype: A read error is possible here, since a much larger clone lies one base away. V is TRBV7-2 and J is TRBJ1-1, with TRBD1 as a possible D gene (6 bases). Germline assignment: CDR1 SGHTA and CDR2 FQGNSA. The CDR3 extends over 14 amino acids. Trimming cost V 7 bases and J 4 bases, with 16 bases left between them. CDR3 coding DNA: TGTGCCAGCATCGAAGGGACATCGAGCACTGAAGCTTTCTTT. This sequence encodes CASIEGTSSTEAFF. The full variable domain, rest sourced from reference TRBV7-2 and TRBJ1-1, is GAGVSQSPSNKVTEKGKDVELRCDPISGHTALYWYRQSLGQGLEFLIYFQGNSAPDKSGLPSDRFSAERTGGSVSTLTIQRTQQEDSAVYLCASIEGTSSTEAFFGQGTRLTVV.

This clonotype was found once. V is TRBV6-5 and J is TRBJ1-1; D gene unclear. Trimming took 2 bases from V and 1 from J, leaving 17 bases between them. The CDR3 contains 17 residues. Germline CDR1 MNHEY, CDR2 SVGAGI. The DNA for the CDR3 is TGTGCCAGCAGTTACGGGAGATTAGGGAGGGAGAACACTGAAGCTTTCTTT. Translation: CASSYGRLGRENTEAFF.

Comment on this clonotype: One end of the junction fails to match germline, which may point to a read error. The chain uses TRBV27 and TRBJ2-3, with 12 bases aligning to TRBD2. In germline, CDR1 is MNHEY, CDR2 SMNVEV (reference sequence). There are 16 residues in the CDR3. CDR3 amino acids: CASSLSLAGGADTPYF. CDR3 DNA: TGTGCCAGCAGTTTATCCCTAGCGGGGGGGGCTGATACGCCGTATTTT.

This clonotype occurred a few times. The gene calls are TRBV7-9 and TRBJ1-4; TRBD1 matches at 7 bases. The CDR3 runs to 13 residues. Germline V lookup: CDR1 SEHNR, CDR2 FQNEAQ (reference sequence). Trimming at V came to 5 bases and at J to 8 bases, leaving 5 bases not matched to a gene. DNA of the CDR3: TGTGCCAGCAGCACAGGGGCGTTGGAAAAACTGTTTTTT. Amino acids: CASSTGALEKLFF.

The chain couples TRBV3-1 to TRBJ1-4, with 7 bases fitting TRBD1. J lost 8 bases, V lost 3 bases, and 9 bases had no gene match. The CDR3 covers 15 residues. The germline V gene has CDR1 LGHDT and CDR2 YNNKEL (reference sequence). The CDR3, as DNA: TGTGCCAGCAGCCAGCACAGGGGTACAGTCGAAAAACTGTTTTTT. Its protein is CASSQHRGTVEKLFF.

The chain links TRBV20-1 to TRBJ2-1, with TRBD2 identical over 7 bases. The trim removed 5 bases at V and 0 bases at J, leaving 22 bases unmatched. Germline values: CDR1 DFQATT, CDR2 SNEGSKA (reference sequence). This CDR3 is 20 amino acids long. The CDR3 DNA reads TGCAGTGCTCCAGTCTCTTCCGGGACTAACCGTGGGAGCTCCTACAATGAGCAGTTCTTC. Its protein product is CSAPVSSGTNRGSSYNEQFF.

The table lists this clonotype with many counts. V usage is TRBV29-1 and J usage is TRBJ2-5; 7 bases fit TRBD1. Germline loops: CDR1 SQVTM, CDR2 ANQGSEA. The CDR3 is made up of 15 amino acids. With 4 bases clipped from V and 5 bases from J, the junction kept 13 bases outside the gene matches. CDR3 in DNA: TGCAGCGTTGCCCCCCGACAGGGACCTGGGGAGACCCAGTACTTC. This codes for CSVAPRQGPGETQYF.

This clonotype was picked up one time. The chain links TRBV6-1 to TRBJ2-1, with a possible D match to TRBD2 (5 bases). V dropped 6 bases and J dropped 6 bases, with 12 bases sitting between them. CDR3 length: 13 residues. Germline V lookup: CDR1 MNHNS, CDR2 SASEGT. CDR3 DNA: TGTGCCAGCAGAGGATCGGGGTCCAATGAGCAGTTCTTC. Translating it yields CASRGSGSNEQFF.

This clonotype was detected a few times. V usage is TRBV11-2 and J usage is TRBJ2-5; the match to TRBD2 covers 12 bases. V shed 5 bases and J 4 bases; nucleotides not matched to a gene: 14. Germline lookup yields CDR1 SGHAT and CDR2 FQNNGV. CDR3 length equals 18 residues. CDR3 in DNA: TGTGCCAGCAGCCCACGTCCCGGGACTAGCGGGTCTCTAGAGACCCAGTACTTC. It yields the protein CASSPRPGTSGSLETQYF.

A few counts support this clonotype. The chain uses TRBV2 and TRBJ2-5; D is perhaps TRBD1 (6 bases). CDR1 and CDR2 from the germline V gene are SNHLY and FYNNEI. This CDR3 comprises 13 residues. The germline V and J ends were trimmed by 4 bases and 3 bases, with 9 bases remaining between them. CDR3 amino acids: CASSGTVEETQYF. CDR3 coding DNA: TGTGCCAGCAGTGGGACAGTCGAAGAGACCCAGTACTTC.

With regard to this clonotype: The junction departs from germline at one end; a sequencing error may be responsible. The rearrangement uses TRBV12-3 or TRBV12-4 and TRBJ2-3; TRBD2 matches at 7 bases. The CDR3 extends over 16 amino acids. CDR3 sequence: CASSFPRGVRVDTQYF. In DNA, the CDR3 is TGTGCCAGCAGCTTCCCCCGGGGGGTGAGGGTAGATACGCAATATTTT.

The chain links TRBV9 to TRBJ2-7; a weak D match, TRBD1 (6 bases). The CDR3 has 14 amino acids. Looked up from germline, CDR1 is SGDLS and CDR2 is YYNGEE. V shed 4 bases and J shed 5 bases, with 16 bases lying between them. This CDR3 is CASSPYLHRDEQYF. DNA of the CDR3: TGTGCCAGCAGCCCGTACCTCCACAGGGACGAGCAGTACTTC.

Points on this clonotype: One junction end does not reproduce the germline sequence, and a read error may be involved. V gene TRBV20-1 combines with J gene TRBJ2-5; D is perhaps TRBD2 (6 bases). The CDR3 extends over 16 amino acids. The germline gives CDR1 DFQATT, CDR2 SNEGSKA (reference sequence). This chain's CDR3 is CSARDGAGRFQETQSF. DNA for the CDR3: TGCAGTGCTAGAGATGGGGCCGGGAGATTCCAAGAGACCCAGTCCTTC.

This clonotype was observed many times. The J gene is TRBJ2-1, the V gene TRBV12-3 or TRBV12-4; 8 nucleotides agree with TRBD2. The CDR3 has 14 residues. J lost 2 bases, V lost 8 bases, and 5 bases had no gene match. CDR3 sequence: CASSAGGPYNEQFF. In nucleotides, the CDR3 is TGTGCCAGCTCTGCGGGGGGACCCTACAATGAGCAGTTCTTC.

The chain recombines TRBV3-1 with TRBJ2-3; TRBD2 matches at 12 bases. V shed 2 bases, J shed 3 bases, and the junction held 15 bases outside the gene matches. Germline V lookup: CDR1 LGHDT, CDR2 YNNKEL (reference sequence). The CDR3 extends over 20 amino acids. CDR3 region: CASSQYLAGGPLLNTDTQYF. Written as DNA, the CDR3 is TGTGCCAGCAGCCAATATCTAGCGGGGGGGCCTTTACTTAATACAGATACGCAGTATTTT.

V and J are TRBV6-5 and TRBJ2-7, with D unclear. The end of the DNA is better explained by TRBJ2-5, so the J call may be wrong. Germline CDR1 MNHEY, CDR2 SVGAGI. The CDR3 has 15 residues. CDR3 nucleotides: TGTGCCAGCAGTTACTCGACGGGCCCGGGAGAGACCCAGTACTTC. Its protein product is CASSYSTGPGETQYF.

This clonotype has a handful of counts. The V and J genes are TRBV9 and TRBJ2-1, with D unclear. The CDR3 has 12 residues. V was pared by 0 bases and J by 12 bases, with 10 bases between. CDR1 is SGDLS and CDR2 is YYNGEE in the germline V gene. CDR3 DNA: TGTGCCAGCAGCGTAGAGCAAGGTGGGCAGTTCTTC. Translated, it gives CASSVEQGGQFF.

This clonotype was detected only a few times. The gene calls are TRBV20-1 and TRBJ2-5; possibly TRBD1 for D (7 bases). The assigned J gene may be wrong: the sequence end matches TRBJ2-7 better. Germline V lookup: CDR1 DFQATT, CDR2 SNEGSKA (reference sequence). This CDR3 has 15 amino acids. The CDR3 spells CSAGTPDRRGYEQYF. The CDR3 DNA follows: TGCAGTGCTGGAACCCCGGACAGGAGGGGTTACGAGCAGTACTTC.

The CDR3 DNA follows: TGCGCCAGCAGCCAACCGGGACAGGACCTCAATGAGCAGTTCTTC. Amino acids: CASSQPGQDLNEQFF. This chain links TRBV4-3 with TRBJ2-1; 8 bases are shared with TRBD1. CDR3 length equals 15 residues. The ends lost 2 bases at V and 6 bases at J; junction bases unmatched: 6. Germline CDR1 and CDR2: LGHNA and YSLEER.

V usage is TRBV6-2 or TRBV6-3 and J usage is TRBJ2-5, with 9 bases lining up with TRBD1. V shed 3 bases, J shed 11 bases, and the junction held 10 bases outside the gene matches. Per the germline V gene, CDR1 is MNHEY and CDR2 is SVGEGT. This CDR3 comprises 14 residues. CDR3 loop: CASSYLQGANEQYF. The CDR3 nucleotides are TGTGCCAGCAGTTATTTACAGGGGGCTAATGAGCAGTACTTC.